This record looks at one TCR beta chain sequence and its context. Assay: immunoSEQ multiplex PCR; the TCRdb copy retains only in-frame clones and omits some. The repertoire consists of about 100,000 clones, with 65% to 75% occurring once and the leading ten covering approximately 6.3%. This CDR3 has 14 residues. Germline values: CDR1 MNHEY, CDR2 SVGAGI. Trimming pared 4 bases from V and 1 base from J, leaving 9 bases between. This record comes from a study of blood T cell repertoires in COVID-19. The receptor was derived from an elderly man with acute or convalescent COVID-19. The sample was peripheral blood. The chain has TRBV6-5 and TRBJ2-3; D is possibly TRBD1 (6 bases). CDR3 sequence reads: CASSFRQGTDTQYF. As DNA, the CDR3 is TGTGCCAGCAGTTTCCGACAGGGCACAGATACGCAGTATTTT.